This T cell receptor beta chain comes out of a study of cytomegalovirus exposure and HLA in healthy donors. The study, taken as a whole, reports: The authors excluded some V segments, including TRBV6-2 and TRBV6-3, as indistinguishable. It was only CMV serostatus that was available as immune exposure information. In all likelihood, a cluster of highly shared sequence variants was a sequencing artifact. Prediction of most subjects' HLA-A and HLA-B alleles by TCR beta sequences was reportedly accurate.

PCR primers comprised 60 Vbeta and 13 Jbeta primers. The table came from immunoSEQ multiplex PCR; TCRdb's copy has only in-frame clones and leaves some out. Of approximately 150,000 clones listed, approximately 81% are singletons. CDR3 length equals 13 residues. The V end lost 10 bases, the J end lost 7 bases, and 14 bases lay between the germline ends. Germline values: CDR1 MDHEN, CDR2 SYDVKM. Note on this clone: Its antigen remains unknown.

The receptor was derived from a woman between 40 and 50 years old in good health and CMV-seropositive. Material for sequencing was PBMCs. The chain joins TRBV28 to TRBJ1-6; tentatively, D is TRBD1 (5 bases). The CDR3 coding sequence is TGTGCCACCAGGGACTCGGCAAATTCACCCCTCCACTTT. Translating it yields CATRDSANSPLHF.